These 9 T cell receptor beta chains were sequenced from one sample in a study of PD-1 blockade in classical Hodgkin lymphoma. Data came from immunoSEQ multiplex PCR; TCRdb stores just in-frame clones and leaves some out. The table includes 25,000 to 35,000 clones, around 70% detected once. In every patient, relapse followed autologous stem cell transplantation, while exposure to brentuximab vedotin differed. Source: peripheral blood mononuclear cells (PBMCs), taken before the second cycle of nivolumab. These receptors originate from a human donor with classical Hodgkin lymphoma.

In its sample, this clone was seen a few times. The rearrangement uses TRBV18 and TRBJ1-3; tentatively, D is TRBD1 (5 bases). This CDR3 comprises 13 residues. V gave up 2 bases and J gave up 4 bases, with 6 bases separating them. CDR1 and CDR2 from the germline V gene are KGHSH and LQKENI. The CDR3 protein is CASSPGAGNTIYF. The DNA for the CDR3 is TGTGCCAGCTCACCAGGGGCCGGAAACACCATATATTTT.

The chain links TRBV9 to TRBJ2-2, with 7 bases matching TRBD2. The V gene's germline CDR1 is SGDLS and CDR2 YYNGEE. Losses at the gene ends were 4 bases for V and 1 base for J; bases not matched to a gene: 4. The CDR3 is 15 amino acids. The CDR3 sequence is CASSIIAGNTGELFF. The DNA of the CDR3 is TGTGCCAGCAGCATAATAGCGGGGAACACCGGGGAGCTGTTTTTT.

The chain is built from TRBV5-1 and TRBJ2-2; TRBD2 matches at 14 bases. After removal of 3 bases from V and 8 bases from J, the junction contained 6 bases not matched to a gene. The CDR3 length is 16 residues. Germline loops: CDR1 SGHRS, CDR2 YFSETQ. The CDR3 nucleotides are TGCGCCAGCAGCTCAGGACTAGCGGGGGGCCATGGGGAGCTGTTTTTT. Its protein is CASSSGLAGGHGELFF.

J is TRBJ2-2 and V is TRBV6-4, with 8 bases matching TRBD1. V shed 6 bases, J shed 3 bases, and the junction held 6 bases outside the gene matches. The CDR3 spans 15 residues. Germline V gene data show CDR1 as MRHNA and CDR2 as SNTAGT. The CDR3 here is CASSDRGRDTGELFF. The CDR3 DNA reads as TGTGCCAGCAGCGACAGGGGTCGAGACACCGGGGAGCTGTTTTTT.

This chain links TRBV6-6 with TRBJ1-3; no clear D. V was clipped by 2 bases and J by 3 bases, with 8 bases between them. Germline CDR1 is MNHNY and CDR2 is SVGAGI (reference sequence). The CDR3 extends over 14 amino acids. CDR3: CASSYEEFGNTIYF. The CDR3 DNA reads as TGTGCCAGCAGTTACGAGGAATTTGGAAACACCATATATTTT.

The chain has TRBV7-2 and TRBJ2-5, with unresolved D. CDR1 and CDR2 from the germline V gene are SGHTA and FQGNSA. This CDR3 is built from 13 residues. Trimming left V 5 bases short and J 2 bases short, with 9 bases between. CDR3 sequence: CASSPMAQETQYF. CDR3 nucleotide sequence: TGTGCCAGCAGCCCTATGGCACAAGAGACCCAGTACTTC.

This clone was recorded only once. The CDR3 DNA reads as TGTGCCAGCAGCTTCTCGGGACAGGGAGTCTTTGGCTACACCTTC. Its protein product is CASSFSGQGVFGYTF. The genes are TRBV5-8 and TRBJ1-2, with 9 bases fitting TRBD1. The CDR3 contains 15 residues. Germline CDR1 and CDR2: SGHTS and YDEGEE. V dropped 2 bases and J dropped 7; count of bases not matched to a gene: 9.

The chain joins TRBV12-5 to TRBJ1-1, with a weak D call TRBD1 (6 bases). CDR3 length: 12 amino acids. Deletions cut 5 bases from V and 8 bases from J, with 12 bases between. Germline lookup yields CDR1 LGHNT and CDR2 FRNRAP. The CDR3 here is CASGLPGTEAFF. The CDR3 DNA reads TGTGCTAGTGGTCTCCCCGGGACAGAAGCTTTCTTT.

CDR3 in amino acids: CASSPQLGPFSSYEQYV. The CDR3 region has the DNA TGTGCCAGCAGCCCCCAATTGGGCCCCTTTAGCTCCTACGAGCAGTACGTC. The V call is TRBV21-1, the J call TRBJ2-7. TRBV21-1 is a known pseudogene. The CDR3 is made up of 17 amino acids.